This TCR beta chain was captured by sequencing in a study of response to subunit inactivated influenza vaccine. Notes on the study in general: The authors offered the suggestion that each seasonal influenza vaccination recruits few new T cells.

V lost 3 bases and J lost 3, with 16 bases in between. This CDR3 is built from 15 residues. CDR1 is DFQATT and CDR2 is SNEGSKA in the germline V gene (reference sequence). Note on this clonotype: Its antigen is as yet unknown.

In TCRdb, the RT-PCR reads were re-called with MiXCR into one record per CDR3 protein. The table shows almost 600,000 distinct CDR3 sequences, with about 14% occurring only once. This rearrangement joins TRBV20-1 to TRBJ2-3; D gene unclear. This sample comprised PBMCs from blood, obtained 12 days after vaccination. The clonotype comes from a man aged 50 or older who received an inactivated influenza vaccine. CDR3 sequence: CSARARGKQTDTQYF. CDR3 nucleotides: TGCAGTGCTAGGGCGCGAGGAAAACAGACAGATACGCAGTATTTT.